The entry below gives a single T cell receptor beta chain sequence along with its context. This clone's antigen is unknown. No per-base quality is available; no much larger clone lies one base away. The library was built by means of the immunoSEQ multiplex PCR assay. The multiplex PCR relied on a mix of 60 forward primers for TCR Vbeta segments and 13 reverse primers for TCR Jbeta segments. Amplification of the CDR3 region of rearranged TCR beta genes was performed with a multiplex PCR assay on genomic DNA. The Illumina HiSeq System was used to sequence the amplified TCR beta libraries as 87-base-pair reads. The authors' pipeline ran thus. A later analysis counted approximately 76 million unique TCR beta chains across the 700 or so repertoires, and roughly 9.9 million of these chains were shared by at least two donors. To remove PCR and sequencing errors, raw reads were error-corrected and collapsed into unique sequences using a nearest-neighbor algorithm that merged closely related sequences. Alignment of CDR3 sequences to IMGT reference sequences was used to assign V, D and J gene segments. Each retained sequence needed at least a six-nucleotide match to both a V gene segment and a J gene segment. Rearrangements were classified as productive when the CDR3 lacked stop codons and remained in frame with V and J, and all other rearrangements were classified as non-productive. CDR3 was defined according to IMGT convention as the region running from the second conserved V-encoded cysteine to the conserved J-encoded phenylalanine. The earlier analysis of about 590 of the donors excluded sequences that lacked an unambiguous match to a single V gene segment. In an earlier analysis of 450 to 750 of the donors, a V segment was called functional when productive rearrangements were above 56.7%, and segregating when the standard deviation between donors exceeded 5%. To diagnose cytomegalovirus status from the catalog of TCR beta chain sequences, a statistical classification framework was built. In a later analysis, TCR nucleotide sequences were compared against IMGT/GENE-DB human TR gene sequences so that V and J genes could be assigned. The TCRdist pipeline was used in a later analysis to assign CDR3 sequences and most-parsimonious VDJ recombination scenarios. In a later analysis, each TCR beta chain was defined by its CDR3 amino acid sequence together with its V-gene family, and reads without a unique V-gene family were excluded. To address suspected cross-contamination and a sequencing artifact, a later analysis removed 592 highly shared, low-generation-probability nucleotide sequences. In a later analysis, a clonal expansion index was calculated for each public chain from normalized within-repertoire ranks of inferred template counts. A later analysis computed generation probabilities with a VDJ recombination model fitted to out-of-frame rearrangements, and checked the results against IGoR. Hypergeometric tests were used in a later analysis to score TCR-TCR, TCR-HLA and TCR-CMV co-occurrence, with a repertoire-size bias correction applied to the TCR pairs. False discovery rates were estimated in a later analysis by permuting HLA or CMV assignments 20 times. In a later analysis, co-occurring TCRs were grouped using DBSCAN, and TCRdist sequence similarity was added for clustering within HLA-allele-positive subsets. Repertoires with fewer than 30,000 or more than 120,000 public chains were left out of co-occurrence clustering, as were five repertoires with anomalous nucleotide sharing. TCRdb carries this immuneACCESS record with in-frame sequences only. Its versions omit some clonotypes, under half of them owing to an unresolved V gene in the studies checked, with the rest unexplained. The D gene and trimming were derived from the DNA, and the V and J assignments and clone size from that table. This sample holds 200,000 or so clones; about nine tenths were observed only once. About 1.2% of the sample lies in the top ten.

This record comes from a study of cytomegalovirus exposure and HLA in healthy donors (dated 2017 in TCRdb). Study-level background: An earlier analysis of approximately 600 of the donors reported 250 to 300 Gb of sequence data and 117 million unique TCR beta sequences from some 180 million T cells. Approximately 300 gigabases of sequencing data and 70 million to 95 million unique TCR sequences made up an early release that covered over 550 HLA-typed donors. The genetic ancestry cluster associated with self-reported Caucasian donors included about four fifths of the approximately 410 genotyped donors. The aim of the study was to test whether cataloging public T cell receptors could identify signatures of past pathogen exposure. The study profiled the T cell repertoires of under 850 subjects by immunosequencing and related them to cytomegalovirus serostatus. Besides the first cohort of 666 subjects, a separate validation cohort made up of 120 different subjects was used. The study combined high-throughput TCR immunosequencing, statistical association of individual TCRs with disease status, and machine learning to predict cytomegalovirus infection status. A later analysis re-analyzed previously published TCR beta repertoires from roughly 690 donors and added high-resolution HLA genotyping to study TCR occurrence patterns. In the later analysis, no new phenotypic data were used to find candidate immune exposures; instead, reliance was placed on TCR beta sequences and their occurrence across donors. In an earlier analysis of roughly 540 of the donors, high-throughput TCR beta sequencing was used to judge whether each TCR beta V gene segment behaved as functional or pseudogenic. Donor age, sex, ethnicity and CMV serostatus were compiled alongside the repertoire data. A later genetic analysis used genome-wide SNP genotypes for about 55% of the 666 donors, treating that subset as a discovery cohort. Every repertoire in the discovery cohort had been generated on one and the same sequencing platform. HLA typing covered class I and class II loci at four-digit resolution. Typing coverage differed by locus: A, B, C, DRB1 and DQB1 were typed in roughly 620-630 donors, DQA1 in roughly 500, DPA1 in roughly 590, and DPB1 in roughly 470. Four to six DR-DQ haplotypes were handled as single units for association and clustering, since linkage in the cohort was strong. Among about 390 genotyped donors of the cohort, an average of around 240,000 unique TCR beta nucleotide sequences were sequenced per donor, 15% to 20% of them non-productive.

General conclusions and limits of the study: In a later analysis, the rate of TCR association differed among HLA loci, with DRB1 alleles having the most associated TCRs and HLA-C alleles having the fewest. Assigning TCR associations to individual alleles was difficult when HLA alleles, especially DR and DQ, strongly co-occurred. The cohort was sequenced for TCR beta chains only, and without alpha or paired-chain data the features that could be detected were limited. Specific HLA alleles were associated with 15,000 to 20,000 TCR beta sequences at a false discovery rate of 0.05 in a later analysis. In a later analysis, most CMV-associated TCR beta chains were found to appear HLA-restricted, with HLA associations seemingly driven largely by CMV exposure. A later genetic analysis associated a missense DCLRE1C variant with V-gene and J-gene trimming of TCR beta chains, and an independent cohort replicated the association. A cluster of highly shared sequence variants was judged likely to represent a technical artifact of the sequencing pipeline. The study gave a list of about 170 TCR beta chains associated with cytomegalovirus. Linkage disequilibrium might explain the correlated functional status among segregating V segments, but an unknown experimental factor could not be ruled out. While some public TCRs were present in many individuals, most TCR sequences turned up only very rarely across donors. In a later analysis, HLA-associated TCR beta chains were found to be more clonally expanded and to have lower generation probabilities than equally common non-associated chains. Immune exposure information for the cohort was limited to CMV serostatus. Some IMGT-functional V segments, including TRBV6-2 and TRBV6-3, could not be distinguished by the 87-base-pair reads and were therefore excluded. According to a later analysis, parvovirus B19, influenza, CMV and Epstein-Barr virus appeared linked to several top co-occurrence clusters. In an earlier analysis of some 540 of the donors, most TCR beta V segments appeared in productive rearrangements about 87% or about 30% of the time, broadly matching IMGT annotations. Because HLA typing was unavailable for some donors at each locus, only the typed subset was used in association tests. The classifier was reported to diagnose cytomegalovirus status with high specificity and sensitivity in both the original and validation cohorts. A further reported finding was that TCR beta sequences accurately predicted the HLA-A and HLA-B alleles for most subjects in the first cohort. A few of the identified cytomegalovirus-associated TCR beta chains were confirmed in vitro to be specific for cytomegalovirus antigens. The earlier analysis of some 560 of the donors excluded about 16 rarely observed V segments, including chromosome 9 orphons, because counts were too low. It was suggested by the authors that the approach could potentially be generalized to other disease states and immunological phenotypes. The presence/absence analyses assumed that sequencing depth was roughly uniform across donors, and that assumption may not be true. Compared with the approximately 670-donor mean, donors in an Asian-associated ancestry cluster had fewer N-insertions in productive TCRs, according to a later genetic analysis.

CDR3 length: 12 amino acids, cysteine to phenylalanine. The DNA shown is the 36-base CDR3, in frame from base 1. CDR1 SGHRS and CDR2 YFSETQ were looked up in the germline V gene. Trimming takes 5 bases from V and 4 bases from J, and the germline ends sit 8 bases apart. The cohort comprised 550 to 700 healthy bone marrow donors. At the time of sampling, all cohort members were nominally healthy, though unrecorded immune exposures were likely present. The donor was CMV seronegative and belonged to the group of around 350 seronegative cohort members. Each donor provided a peripheral blood sample, and peripheral blood mononuclear cells were used for TCR beta sequencing. Genomic DNA was extracted from the blood cell samples with the Qiagen DNeasy Blood Extraction Kit.

Sequencing was done on a sample of PBMCs. The chain is encoded by TRBV5-1 joined to TRBJ2-3; TRBD2 is a possible D gene, resting on 5 matching bases. The sequence was collected from a man aged 25-45 years in good health and CMV-seronegative. Here is the DNA: TGCGCCAGCAGTTCCGGGGCAGATACGCAGTATTTT. Its amino acids are CASSSGADTQYF.